This T cell receptor (beta chain) was documented in a study of T cell responses to AZD1222 COVID-19 vaccine. Study-level results: Spike-specific TCR breadth and depth both grew after two AZD1222 doses. Spike was spanned by vaccine-associated CD4 TCRs, with dominance at 160-218 and 743-854. Females made up more of the donors, who were largely white British, and clonal diversity may have come out too low.

Trimming stripped 1 base from V and 4 bases from J, with 13 bases between. The CDR3 has 15 amino acids. The germline gives CDR1 SGHTA, CDR2 FQGNSA. The assay was immunoSEQ multiplex PCR, and TCRdb's table has in-frame clones only and misses some. The sample has tens of thousands of clones, around 90% seen once. Second-dose recipients at about 4 or about 12 weeks were treated as one pooled group. For this clone: No antigen is known for it.

Sequencing was performed on peripheral blood, taken 28 days after the second AZD1222 dose. The source of this sequence is an adult who received the AZD1222 COVID-19 vaccine. V gene TRBV7-2 combines with J gene TRBJ1-1; D is unresolved. This CDR3 is CASSLVAGLGTEAFF. The DNA for the CDR3 is TGTGCCAGCAGCTTAGTAGCGGGTTTGGGCACTGAAGCTTTCTTT.